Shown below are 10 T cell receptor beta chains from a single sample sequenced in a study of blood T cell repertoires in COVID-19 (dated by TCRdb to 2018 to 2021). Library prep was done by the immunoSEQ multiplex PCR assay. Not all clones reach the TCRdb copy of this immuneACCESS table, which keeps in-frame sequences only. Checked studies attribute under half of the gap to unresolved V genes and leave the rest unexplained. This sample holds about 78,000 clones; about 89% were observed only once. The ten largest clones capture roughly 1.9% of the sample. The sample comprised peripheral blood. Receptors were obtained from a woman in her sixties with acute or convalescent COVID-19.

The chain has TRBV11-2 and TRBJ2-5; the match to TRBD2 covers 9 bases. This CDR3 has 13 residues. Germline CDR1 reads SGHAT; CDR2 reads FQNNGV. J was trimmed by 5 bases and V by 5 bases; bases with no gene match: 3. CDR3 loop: CASSPTSGETQYF. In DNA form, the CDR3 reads TGTGCCAGCAGCCCCACTAGCGGGGAGACCCAGTACTTC.

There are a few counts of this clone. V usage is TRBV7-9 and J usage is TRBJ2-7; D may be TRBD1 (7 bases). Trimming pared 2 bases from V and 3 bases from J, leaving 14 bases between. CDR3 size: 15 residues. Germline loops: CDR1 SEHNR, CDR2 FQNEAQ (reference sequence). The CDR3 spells CASSLSRGALYEQYF. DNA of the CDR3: TGTGCCAGCAGCTTATCCAGGGGGGCTCTCTACGAGCAGTACTTC.

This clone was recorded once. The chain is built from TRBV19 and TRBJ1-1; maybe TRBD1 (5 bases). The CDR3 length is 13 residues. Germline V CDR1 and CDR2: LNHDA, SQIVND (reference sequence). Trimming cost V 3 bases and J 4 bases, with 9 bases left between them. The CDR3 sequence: CASSIGGSTEAFF. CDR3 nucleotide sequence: TGTGCCAGTAGTATCGGGGGGAGCACTGAAGCTTTCTTT.

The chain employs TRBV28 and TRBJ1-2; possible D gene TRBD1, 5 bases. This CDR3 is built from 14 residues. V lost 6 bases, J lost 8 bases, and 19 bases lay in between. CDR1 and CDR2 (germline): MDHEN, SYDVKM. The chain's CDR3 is CASSSGGADVGYTF. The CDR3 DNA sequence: TGTGCCAGCAGCTCGGGAGGGGCAGATGTGGGCTACACCTTC.

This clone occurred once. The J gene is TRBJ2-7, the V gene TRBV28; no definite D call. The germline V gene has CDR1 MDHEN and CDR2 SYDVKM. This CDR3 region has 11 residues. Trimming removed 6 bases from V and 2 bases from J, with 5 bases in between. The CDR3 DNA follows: TGTGCCAGCAGCCGTCCCTACGAGCAGTACTTC. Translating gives CASSRPYEQYF.

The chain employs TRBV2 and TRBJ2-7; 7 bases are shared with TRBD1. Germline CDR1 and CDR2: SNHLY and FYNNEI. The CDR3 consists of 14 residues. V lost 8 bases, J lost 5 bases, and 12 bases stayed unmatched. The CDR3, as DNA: TGTGCCAGCCTACGACAGGGATATGGAGACGAGCAGTACTTC. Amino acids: CASLRQGYGDEQYF.

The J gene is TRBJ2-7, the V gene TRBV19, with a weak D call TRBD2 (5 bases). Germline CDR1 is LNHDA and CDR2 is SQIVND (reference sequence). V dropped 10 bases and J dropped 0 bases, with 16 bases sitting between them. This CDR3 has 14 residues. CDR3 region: CATTAGSDSYEQYF. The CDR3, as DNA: TGTGCCACCACGGCGGGTTCGGACTCCTACGAGCAGTACTTC.

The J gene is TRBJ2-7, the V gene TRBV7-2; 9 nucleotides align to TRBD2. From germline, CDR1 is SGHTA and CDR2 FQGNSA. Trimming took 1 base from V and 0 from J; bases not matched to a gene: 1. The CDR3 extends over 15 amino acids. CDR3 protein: CASSLVAGVSYEQYF. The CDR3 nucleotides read TGTGCCAGCAGCTTAGTAGCGGGGGTCTCCTACGAGCAGTACTTC.

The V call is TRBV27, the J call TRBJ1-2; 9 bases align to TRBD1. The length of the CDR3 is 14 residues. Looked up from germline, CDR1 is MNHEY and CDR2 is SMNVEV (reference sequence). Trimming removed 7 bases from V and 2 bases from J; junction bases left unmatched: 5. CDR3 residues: CASKTGGRNYGYTF. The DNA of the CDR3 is TGTGCCAGCAAGACAGGGGGGCGGAACTATGGCTACACCTTC.

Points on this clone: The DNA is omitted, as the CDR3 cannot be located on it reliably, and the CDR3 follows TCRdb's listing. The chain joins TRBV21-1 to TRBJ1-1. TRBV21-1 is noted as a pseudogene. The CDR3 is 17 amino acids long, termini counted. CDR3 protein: CASSKAGVGTGNTEAFF.